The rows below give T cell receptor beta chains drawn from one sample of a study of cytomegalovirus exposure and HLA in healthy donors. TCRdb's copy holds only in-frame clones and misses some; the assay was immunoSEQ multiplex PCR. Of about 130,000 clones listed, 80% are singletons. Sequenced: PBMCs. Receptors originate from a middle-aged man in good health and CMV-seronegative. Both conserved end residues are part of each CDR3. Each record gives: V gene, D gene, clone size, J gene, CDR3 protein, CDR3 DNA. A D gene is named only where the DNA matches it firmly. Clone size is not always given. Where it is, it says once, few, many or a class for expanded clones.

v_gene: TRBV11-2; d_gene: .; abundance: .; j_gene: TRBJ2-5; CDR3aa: CASSGRTGETQYF; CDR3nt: TGTGCCAGCAGCGGGAGGACAGGAGAGACCCAGTACTTC
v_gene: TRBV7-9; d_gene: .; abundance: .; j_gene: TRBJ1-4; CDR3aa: CASSLEAREKLFF; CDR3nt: TGTGCCAGCAGCTTAGAAGCTCGGGAAAAACTGTTTTTT
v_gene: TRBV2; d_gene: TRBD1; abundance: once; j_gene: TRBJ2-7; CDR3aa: CASKRTGTTYEQYF; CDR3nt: TGTGCCAGCAAGCGGACAGGGACGACCTACGAGCAGTACTTC
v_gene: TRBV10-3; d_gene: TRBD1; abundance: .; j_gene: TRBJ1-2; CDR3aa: CAIQTGLAYGYTF; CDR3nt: TGTGCCATCCAGACAGGGCTCGCCTATGGCTACACCTTC
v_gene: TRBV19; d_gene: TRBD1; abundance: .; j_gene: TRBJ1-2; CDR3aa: CASSSTGETTNYGYTF; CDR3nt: TGTGCCAGTAGTTCGACAGGGGAAACCACTAACTATGGCTACACCTTC
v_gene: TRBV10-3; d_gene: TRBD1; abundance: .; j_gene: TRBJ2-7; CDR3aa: CAIRVDRGGTAEQYF; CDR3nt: TGTGCCATCAGGGTTGACAGGGGTGGAACCGCCGAGCAGTACTTC
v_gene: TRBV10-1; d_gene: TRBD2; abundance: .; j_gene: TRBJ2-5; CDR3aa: CASRKASGVIEETQYF; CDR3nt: TGCGCCAGCAGAAAGGCTAGCGGGGTTATTGAGGAGACCCAGTACTTC
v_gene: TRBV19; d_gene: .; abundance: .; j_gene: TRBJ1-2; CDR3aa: CASSTEQGDGYTF; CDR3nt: TGTGCCAGTAGTACAGAACAGGGAGATGGCTACACCTTC
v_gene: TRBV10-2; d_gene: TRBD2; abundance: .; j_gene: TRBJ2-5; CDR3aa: CASGGAGGEETQYF; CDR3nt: TGCGCCAGCGGGGGAGCGGGAGGGGAAGAGACCCAGTACTTC
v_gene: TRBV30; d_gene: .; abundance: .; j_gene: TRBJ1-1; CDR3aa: CAWANRVRVTEAFF; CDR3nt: TGTGCCTGGGCCAACCGGGTAAGAGTAACTGAAGCTTTCTTT
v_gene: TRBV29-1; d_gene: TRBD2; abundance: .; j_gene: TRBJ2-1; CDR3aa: CSGATSASYNEQFF; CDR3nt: TGCAGCGGCGCGACTAGCGCCTCCTACAATGAGCAGTTCTTC
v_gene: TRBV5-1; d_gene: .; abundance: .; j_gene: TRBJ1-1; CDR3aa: CASSLQPGTEAFF; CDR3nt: TGCGCCAGCAGCTTGCAGCCGGGGACTGAAGCTTTCTTT
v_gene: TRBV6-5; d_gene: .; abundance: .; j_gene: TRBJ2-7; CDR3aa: CASSYSRPGQGYEQYF; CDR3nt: TGTGCCAGCAGTTACTCCCGACCCGGCCAGGGCTACGAGCAGTACTTC
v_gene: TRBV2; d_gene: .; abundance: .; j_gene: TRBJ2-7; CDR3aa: CASCVSGVGYEQYF; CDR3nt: TGTGCCAGCTGTGTTTCGGGAGTAGGCTACGAGCAGTACTTC
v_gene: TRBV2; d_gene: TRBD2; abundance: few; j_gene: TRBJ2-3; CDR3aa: CAGGLADTQYF; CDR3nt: TGTGCCGGGGGACTAGCGGATACGCAGTATTTT
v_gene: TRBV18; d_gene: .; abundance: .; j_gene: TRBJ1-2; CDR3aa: CASSPRAGEYGYTF; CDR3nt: TGTGCCAGCTCACCACGGGCAGGGGAGTATGGCTACACCTTC
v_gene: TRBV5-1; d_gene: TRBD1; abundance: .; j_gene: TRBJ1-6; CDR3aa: CASSSASGTDNSPLHF; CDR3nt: TGCGCCAGCAGCTCTGCCTCCGGGACAGATAATTCACCCCTCCACTTT
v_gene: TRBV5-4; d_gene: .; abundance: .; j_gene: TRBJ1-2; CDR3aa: CASSSSHRVDGYTF; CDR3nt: TGTGCCAGCAGCTCTTCTCACAGGGTGGATGGCTACACCTTC
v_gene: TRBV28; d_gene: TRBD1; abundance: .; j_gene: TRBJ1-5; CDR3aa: CASSPTGLQPQHF; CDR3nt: TGTGCCAGCAGTCCGACAGGGTTGCAGCCCCAGCATTTT
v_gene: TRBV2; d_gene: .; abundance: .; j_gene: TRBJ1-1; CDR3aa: CASSGGRYIGRMNTEAFF; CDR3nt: TGTGCCAGCAGTGGGGGGCGGTATATAGGACGGATGAACACTGAAGCTTTCTTT
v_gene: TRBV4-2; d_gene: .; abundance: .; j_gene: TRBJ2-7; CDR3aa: CASSPGPAGSTNSAEQYF; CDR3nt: TGTGCCAGCAGCCCAGGCCCCGCGGGATCCACCAATTCGGCCGAGCAGTACTTC
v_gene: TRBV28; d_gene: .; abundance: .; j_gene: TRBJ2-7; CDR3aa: CASSPGGPGSYEQYF; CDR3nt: TGTGCCAGCAGTCCCGGGGGACCTGGCTCCTACGAGCAGTACTTC
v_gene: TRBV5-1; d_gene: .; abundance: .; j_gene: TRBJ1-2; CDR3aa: CASSWGQSYGYTF; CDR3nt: TGCGCCAGCAGCTGGGGACAATCCTATGGCTACACCTTC
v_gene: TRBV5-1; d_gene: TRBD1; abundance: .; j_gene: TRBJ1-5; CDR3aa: CASSLGQGGNQPQHF; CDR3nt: TGCGCCAGCAGCTTGGGGCAGGGGGGAAATCAGCCCCAGCATTTT
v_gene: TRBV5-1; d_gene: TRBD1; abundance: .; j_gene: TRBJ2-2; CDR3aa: CASSLEGGRNTGELFF; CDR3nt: TGCGCCAGCAGCTTGGAAGGGGGCAGAAACACCGGGGAGCTGTTTTTT
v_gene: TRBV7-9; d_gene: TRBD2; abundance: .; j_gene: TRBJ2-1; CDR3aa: CASSLLAGGNYNEQFF; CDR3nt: TGTGCCAGCAGCCTACTAGCGGGAGGCAACTACAATGAGCAGTTCTTC
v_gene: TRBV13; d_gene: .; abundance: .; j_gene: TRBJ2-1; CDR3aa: CASSYGESEQFF; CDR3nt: TGTGCCAGCAGCTACGGGGAAAGTGAGCAGTTCTTC
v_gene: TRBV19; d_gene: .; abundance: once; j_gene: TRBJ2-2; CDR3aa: CASSMGSGTGELFF; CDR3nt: TGTGCCAGTAGTATGGGTTCGGGCACCGGGGAGCTGTTTTTT
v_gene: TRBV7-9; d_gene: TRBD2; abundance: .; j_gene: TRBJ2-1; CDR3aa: CASSLTSGYNEQFF; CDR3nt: TGTGCCAGCAGCTTGACTAGCGGATACAATGAGCAGTTCTTC
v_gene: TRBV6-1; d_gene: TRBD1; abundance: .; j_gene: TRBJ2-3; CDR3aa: CASSGRRQGRDTQYF; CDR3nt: TGTGCCAGCAGTGGACGTCGACAGGGAAGGGATACGCAGTATTTT
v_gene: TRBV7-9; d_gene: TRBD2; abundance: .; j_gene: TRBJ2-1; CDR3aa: CASSSPTSGRSARDNEQFF; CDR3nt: TGTGCCAGCAGCTCGCCGACTAGCGGGAGATCAGCGCGGGACAATGAGCAGTTCTTC
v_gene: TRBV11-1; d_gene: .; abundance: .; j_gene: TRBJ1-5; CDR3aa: CASSLGRQEPQHF; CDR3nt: TGTGCCAGCAGCTTAGGCAGGCAAGAGCCCCAGCATTTT
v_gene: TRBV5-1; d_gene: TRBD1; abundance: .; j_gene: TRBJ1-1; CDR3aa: CASSRRTGVGSTEAFF; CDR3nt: TGCGCCAGCAGTCGAAGGACAGGCGTAGGATCCACTGAAGCTTTCTTT
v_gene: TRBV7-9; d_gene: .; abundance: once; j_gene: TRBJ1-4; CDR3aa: CASSLVSGATNEKLFF; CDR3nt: TGTGCCAGCAGCTTAGTCAGCGGTGCGACTAATGAAAAACTGTTTTTT
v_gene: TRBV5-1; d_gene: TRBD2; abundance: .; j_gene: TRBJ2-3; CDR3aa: CASSLATGSGSYGF; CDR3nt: TGCGCCAGCAGCTTGGCCACCGGGAGCGGGAGTTACGGTTTT
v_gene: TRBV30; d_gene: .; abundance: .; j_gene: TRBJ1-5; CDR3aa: CAWSQGSPGGHSNQPQHF; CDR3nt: TGTGCCTGGAGTCAAGGTAGCCCCGGGGGTCATAGCAATCAGCCCCAGCATTTT
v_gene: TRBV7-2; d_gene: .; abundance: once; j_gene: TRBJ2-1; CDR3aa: CASSTRGAYHNEQFF; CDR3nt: TGTGCCAGCAGCACCCGGGGGGCCTACCACAATGAGCAGTTCTTC
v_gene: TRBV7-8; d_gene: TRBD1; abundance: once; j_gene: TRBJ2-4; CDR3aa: CASSPPTGSNIQYF; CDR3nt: TGTGCCAGCAGCCCTCCGACAGGGAGCAACATTCAGTACTTC
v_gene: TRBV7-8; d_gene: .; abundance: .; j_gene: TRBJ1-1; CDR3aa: CASSAFTVNTEAFF; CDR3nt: TGTGCCAGCAGCGCGTTTACAGTGAACACTGAAGCTTTCTTT
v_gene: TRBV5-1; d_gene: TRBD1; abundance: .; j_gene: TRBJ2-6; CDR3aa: CASSPGTGSSGANVLTF; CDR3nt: TGCGCCAGCAGCCCTGGGACAGGGTCTTCCGGGGCCAACGTCCTGACTTTC
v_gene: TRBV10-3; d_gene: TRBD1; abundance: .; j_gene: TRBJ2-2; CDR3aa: CAISPTGGNTGELFF; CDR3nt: TGTGCCATCAGTCCAACAGGGGGAAACACCGGGGAGCTGTTTTTT
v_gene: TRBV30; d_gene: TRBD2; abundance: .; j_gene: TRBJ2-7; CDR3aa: CAWSIVGGTAYEQYF; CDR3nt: TGTGCCTGGAGTATCGTGGGAGGGACTGCATACGAGCAGTACTTC
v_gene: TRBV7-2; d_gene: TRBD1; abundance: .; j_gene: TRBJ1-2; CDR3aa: CASSYYRTGNYGYTF; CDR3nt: TGTGCCAGCAGCTATTATCGGACAGGCAACTATGGCTACACCTTC
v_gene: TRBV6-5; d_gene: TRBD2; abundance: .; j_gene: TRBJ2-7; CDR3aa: CASSRGGSSYEQYF; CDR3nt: TGTGCCAGCAGTAGGGGCGGGAGCTCCTACGAGCAGTACTTC
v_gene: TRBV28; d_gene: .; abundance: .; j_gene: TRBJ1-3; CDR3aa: CASSSNRNSGNTIYF; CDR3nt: TGTGCCAGCAGTTCGAACAGAAACTCTGGAAACACCATATATTTT
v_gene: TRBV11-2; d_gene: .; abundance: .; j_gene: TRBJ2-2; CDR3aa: CASSQINRVHPGELFF; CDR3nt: TGTGCCAGCAGCCAGATAAACCGGGTTCACCCCGGGGAGCTGTTTTTT
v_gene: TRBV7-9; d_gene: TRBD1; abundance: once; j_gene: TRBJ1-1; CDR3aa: CSSSSSGTGGTEAFF; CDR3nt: TGTTCCAGCAGCTCCTCCGGTACAGGGGGCACTGAAGCTTTCTTT
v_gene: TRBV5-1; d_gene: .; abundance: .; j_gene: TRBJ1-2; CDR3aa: CASSLSPAQNYGYTF; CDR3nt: TGCGCCAGCAGCTTATCCCCGGCACAGAACTATGGCTACACCTTC
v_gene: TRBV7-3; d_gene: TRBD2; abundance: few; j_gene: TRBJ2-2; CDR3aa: CASSLNPGTSGGELFF; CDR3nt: TGTGCCAGCAGCTTAAATCCCGGGACTAGCGGGGGGGAGCTGTTTTTT
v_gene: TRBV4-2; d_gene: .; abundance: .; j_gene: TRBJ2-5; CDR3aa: CASSQARSRETQYF; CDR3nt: TGTGCCAGCAGCCAAGCGCGGTCCCGAGAGACCCAGTACTTC
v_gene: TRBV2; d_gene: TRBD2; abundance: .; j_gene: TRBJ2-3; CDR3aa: CASSKLAGGTDTQYF; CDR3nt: TGTGCCAGCAGCAAGCTAGCGGGGGGCACAGATACGCAGTATTTT
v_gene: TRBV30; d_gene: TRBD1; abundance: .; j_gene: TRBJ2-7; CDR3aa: CAWSVLGDRGYYEQYF; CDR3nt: TGTGCCTGGAGTGTACTGGGGGACAGGGGCTACTACGAGCAGTACTTC
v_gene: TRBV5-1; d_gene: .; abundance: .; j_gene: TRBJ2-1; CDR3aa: CASSLAASSYNEQFF; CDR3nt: TGCGCCAGCAGCTTGGCGGCTAGCTCCTACAATGAGCAGTTCTTC